This T cell receptor beta chain was profiled in a study of breast tumors, draining lymph nodes, adjacent tissues (dated by TCRdb to 2015 to 2016). Regarding the research as a whole: TCR beta repertoires were compared across tumor, adjacent nontumor tissue and axillary lymph nodes obtained from breast cancer patients. In human breast cancer, the study set out to evaluate how tumor, surrounding tissue and draining lymph node repertoires relate to one another and whether T cells may move between these sites. Points the paper makes about the study in general: A scenario in which most tumor T cells derive from the lymph node and then expand within tumor tissue was judged to be consistent with the data. The conclusion that tumor T cells originate in lymph nodes was framed as consistent with a hypothesis rather than directly demonstrated. Tumors showed preferential V and J gene usage, and their T-cell repertoire diversity fell below that of lymph nodes yet above that of nontumor tissue. The similarity between tumor and nontumor tissue repertoires was significantly greater in luminal-like breast cancer than in basal-like breast cancer.

Sequencing took place on an Illumina HiSeq 2000. Multiplex PCR amplification was used to build the TCR beta chain libraries. High-throughput sequencing was used to analyze the amplified TCR beta chain products. Starting from the raw public reads, TCRdb applied fastp trimming at Q25, assembled clones with MiXCR and retained in-frame beta chains. Rows with one shared CDR3 protein collapse into an entry with the most common genes and DNA. The sample records tens of thousands of distinct CDR3 sequences, 20% to 25% of which are singletons. 8% of the sample is in the top ten clones. V lost 0 bases and J lost 7 bases, and the count of bases not matched to a germline gene is 12. The germline V gene (reference sequence) provides CDR1 DFQATT and CDR2 SNEGSKA. Counted from cysteine to phenylalanine, this CDR3 has 15 amino acids. Only the CDR3 DNA stays, 45 bases, in frame from base 1. This clonotype has at least ten counts. Its binding antigen is unknown. No quality values exist for individual bases; no much larger clone is one base distant.

The sample consisted of breast tumor tissue. This chain joins TRBV20-1 to TRBJ2-7; the junction holds 7 bases that match TRBD2. This clonotype originated in a female donor with breast cancer. Some clones in this sample may be carry-over from other donors' samples. The DNA sequence is given as TGCAGTGCTAGAGAAGCGGGATCACTCCAAAGGGAGCAGTACTTC. It encodes CSAREAGSLQREQYF.